This TCR beta chain originates from a study of identical twins. TCRdb re-called the 5' RACE reads through MiXCR, storing one row per CDR3 protein. The sample carries about 300,000 distinct CDR3 sequences, 10% to 15% recorded once. The sample was also reused in another study, on yellow fever vaccine responses in identical twins. That report adds: Reported findings indicate that twins' vaccine T cell responses seemed partially convergent, partially personalized.

Sequencing was carried out using CD8+ T cells sorted from blood. The clonotype was recovered from a young woman in good health.

The CDR3 sequence is CASSSGQTRHGYTF. CDR3 in DNA: TGTGCCAGCAGTTCTGGACAAACTCGCCATGGCTACACCTTC. The genes are TRBV6-5 and TRBJ1-2, with TRBD1 as a possible D gene (5 bases). V was clipped by 4 bases and J by 6 bases, with 15 bases between them. From germline, CDR1 is MNHEY and CDR2 SVGAGI. CDR3 length: 14 amino acids.